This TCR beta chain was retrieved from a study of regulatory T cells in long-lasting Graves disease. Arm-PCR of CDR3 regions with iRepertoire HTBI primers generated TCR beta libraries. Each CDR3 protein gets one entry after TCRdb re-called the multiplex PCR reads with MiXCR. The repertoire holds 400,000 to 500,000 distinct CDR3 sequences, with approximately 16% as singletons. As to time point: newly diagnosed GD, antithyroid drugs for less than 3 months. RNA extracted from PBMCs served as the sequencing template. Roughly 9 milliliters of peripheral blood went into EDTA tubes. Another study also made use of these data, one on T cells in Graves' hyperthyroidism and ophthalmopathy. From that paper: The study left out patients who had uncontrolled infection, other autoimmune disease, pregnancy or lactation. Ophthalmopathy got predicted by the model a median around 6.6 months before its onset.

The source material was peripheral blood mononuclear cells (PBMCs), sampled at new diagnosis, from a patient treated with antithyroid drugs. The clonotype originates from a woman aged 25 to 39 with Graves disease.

For the CDR3, the DNA is TGCGCCAGCAGCCAAGACTTGGCGGGAGGGCTTTTGAGTGAGCAGTTCTTC. It yields the protein CASSQDLAGGLLSEQFF. This chain links TRBV4-3 with TRBJ2-1; TRBD2 matches 9 bases. The CDR3 contains 17 residues. The J segment lost 9 bases and the V segment lost 0 bases, leaving 12 bases of the junction unmatched. Looked up from germline, CDR1 is LGHNA and CDR2 is YSLEER.